The 29 T cell receptor beta chains presented below share a single source sample, sequenced in a study of CD8+ T cells in alopecia areata. Extracted RNA was reverse transcribed into cDNA, the sequencing template. Profiling relied on immunoSEQ multiplex PCR, and the TCRdb table lists in-frame clones only, not all of them. Of a few hundred thousand clones listed, approximately 60% are singletons. Source material: CD8+ T cells sorted from blood. The receptor set was obtained from a human donor in good health.

The chain has TRBV5-6 and TRBJ1-5, with D perhaps matching TRBD1 (5 bases). The CDR3 spans 14 residues. The germline V and J ends were trimmed by 3 bases and 2 bases, with 9 bases remaining between them. Germline values: CDR1 SGHDT, CDR2 YYEEEE. The CDR3 here is CASSSGGGNQPQHF. CDR3 nucleotide sequence: TGTGCCAGCAGCTCTGGGGGGGGCAATCAGCCCCAGCATTTT.

The chain is built from TRBV29-1 and TRBJ2-1; 7 nucleotides match TRBD2. CDR1 is SQVTM and CDR2 is ANQGSEA in the germline V gene. The CDR3 runs to 13 residues. The junction had 10 bases not matched to a gene; V was cut back by 6 bases and J by 8 bases. In nucleotides, the CDR3 is TGCAGCGTCGATTTTGGAGGGAGGGATGAGCAGTTCTTC. Translation: CSVDFGGRDEQFF.

The chain recombines TRBV5-1 with TRBJ1-3; D possibly corresponds to TRBD1 (6 bases). Germline V lookup: CDR1 SGHRS, CDR2 YFSETQ. This CDR3 region has 16 residues. Trimming left V 4 bases short and J 2 bases short, with 16 bases between. The CDR3 DNA reads as TGCGCCAGCAGCCCGTGGGAAACAGGGACTGGAAACACCATATATTTT. Protein product: CASSPWETGTGNTIYF.

DNA for the CDR3: TGTGCCTGGGACTCAACGACGAACACTGAAGCTTTCTTT. Its protein product is CAWDSTTNTEAFF. The V and J genes are TRBV30 and TRBJ1-1; D gene uncertain. This CDR3 spans 13 amino acids. Germline V lookup: CDR1 GTSNPN, CDR2 SVGIG (reference sequence). The ends were cut back, 5 bases at V and 1 base at J, with 11 bases in the middle. The full variable domain, completed using reference TRBV30 and TRBJ1-1, is SQTIHQWPATLVQPVGSPLSLECTVEGTSNPNLYWYRQAAGRGLQLLFYSVGIGQISSEVPQNLSASRPQDRQFILSSKKLLLSDSGFYLCAWDSTTNTEAFFGQGTRLTVV.

This clone was recorded at least ten times. V gene TRBV6-5 combines with J gene TRBJ2-1; D is perhaps TRBD2 (6 bases). The CDR3 loop spans 15 amino acids. Germline CDR1 reads MNHEY; CDR2 reads SVGAGI. Trimming removed 6 bases at V and 4 bases at J, with 16 bases between. The CDR3 sequence is CASRSTRRSYNEQFF. The CDR3 DNA reads TGTGCCAGCAGGTCGACTAGGAGGAGTTACAATGAGCAGTTCTTC.

This chain connects TRBV5-4 to TRBJ2-3; D gene unclear. V gave up 2 bases and J gave up 0 bases, with 10 bases separating them. The length of the CDR3 is 15 residues. The V gene's germline CDR1 is SGHNT and CDR2 YYREEE (reference sequence). CDR3 in DNA: TGTGCCAGCAGCTTATCGGGTTTTAGCACAGATACGCAGTATTTT. Its translation: CASSLSGFSTDTQYF.

This clone was picked up a small number of times. The chain links TRBV5-4 to TRBJ1-6; D not resolved. The CDR3 covers 15 residues. The ends were cut back, 0 bases at V and 4 bases at J, with 8 bases in the middle. Germline CDR1 SGHNT, CDR2 YYREEE (reference sequence). The CDR3 nucleotides are TGTGCCAGCAGCTTGGAGCAGAGTTATAATTCACCCCTCCACTTT. Its protein is CASSLEQSYNSPLHF.

In its sample, this clone was seen once. A much larger clonotype is one base distant, so this may be a read error. The chain couples TRBV2 to TRBJ1-5; possible D gene TRBD1, 5 bases. Germline values: CDR1 SNHLY, CDR2 FYNNEI. This CDR3 contains 14 residues. Trimming removed 3 bases at V and 4 bases at J, with 10 bases between. Here the CDR3 reads CASSESGENQPQHF. The CDR3 region has the DNA TGTGCCAGCAGTGAGTCGGGGGAAAATCAGCCCCAGCATTTT.

The V call is TRBV13, the J call TRBJ2-5; 8 positions match TRBD2. The germline gives CDR1 PRHDT, CDR2 FYEKMQ (reference sequence). CDR3 size: 15 residues. After removal of 3 bases from V and 0 bases from J, the junction contained 3 bases not matched to a gene. Here the CDR3 reads CASSLAGGNQETQYF. The CDR3 DNA reads as TGTGCCAGCAGCTTGGCGGGGGGTAACCAAGAGACCCAGTACTTC.

J is TRBJ1-2 and V is TRBV19; D is undetermined. This CDR3 contains 15 residues. V dropped 7 bases and J dropped 4 bases, with 19 bases sitting between them. The germline CDR1 and CDR2 sequences are LNHDA and SQIVND (reference sequence). The CDR3 DNA sequence: TGTGCCAGTACCTCCTCCCCCAGGACCGCCTATGGCTACACCTTC. Residues: CASTSSPRTAYGYTF.

This clone was observed a few times. The chain recombines TRBV2 with TRBJ1-4; 8 nucleotides align to TRBD1. The V and J ends lost 10 bases and 8 bases, in that order; junction bases with no gene match: 6. Germline values: CDR1 SNHLY, CDR2 FYNNEI. The CDR3 has 12 residues. The CDR3 coding sequence is TGTGCCACCAGACAGGGGAGAGAAAAACTGTTTTTT. Protein: CATRQGREKLFF.

The V gene is TRBV14, the J gene TRBJ1-2; D is uncertain. V was pared by 3 bases and J by 3 bases, with 8 bases between. The CDR3 has 13 residues. CDR1 and CDR2 (germline): SGHDN, FVKESK. The CDR3 loop reads CASSQSGYYGYTF. The CDR3 DNA follows: TGTGCCAGCAGCCAGAGCGGGTACTATGGCTACACCTTC.

V is TRBV29-1 and J is TRBJ1-2; D not certain. V was cut by 4 bases and J by 3 bases, with 15 bases left in between. This CDR3 has 14 residues. Germline V lookup: CDR1 SQVTM, CDR2 ANQGSEA. CDR3: CSVGGGESDYGYTF. DNA of the CDR3: TGCAGCGTTGGTGGTGGGGAATCGGACTATGGCTACACCTTC.

The V and J genes are TRBV29-1 and TRBJ1-2; TRBD1 is a possible D gene (6 bases). Germline V CDR1 and CDR2: SQVTM, ANQGSEA. This CDR3 has 14 residues. V was trimmed by 1 base and J by 2 bases, leaving 11 bases between them. CDR3 sequence: CSVEVPRGNYGYTF. The DNA of the CDR3 is TGCAGCGTTGAAGTCCCCAGGGGAAACTATGGCTACACCTTC.

This clone appeared once. This chain uses TRBV29-1 with TRBJ1-2; TRBD1 matches at 8 bases. The germline V gene has CDR1 SQVTM and CDR2 ANQGSEA. J lost 7 bases, V lost 3 bases, and 7 bases had no gene match. There are 13 residues in the CDR3. The CDR3 protein is CSVDRTGITGYTF. The CDR3 nucleotides are TGCAGCGTTGACCGGACAGGGATCACTGGCTACACCTTC.

The chain uses TRBV7-9 and TRBJ2-3; tentative D call: TRBD1 (5 bases). Germline V gives CDR1 SEHNR, CDR2 FQNEAQ (reference sequence). CDR3 length: 14 amino acids. The V end was cut by 4 bases, the J end by 2 bases, with 10 bases between. CDR3 amino acids: CASSWGAATDTQYF. CDR3 bases: TGTGCCAGCAGCTGGGGCGCCGCCACAGATACGCAGTATTTT.

The genes are TRBV7-9 and TRBJ2-7; D not resolved. The germline V gene encodes CDR1 SEHNR and CDR2 FQNEAQ (reference sequence). The length of the CDR3 is 15 residues. V was pared by 1 base and J by 1 base, with 11 bases between. CDR3 in amino acids: CASSLDPSPSYEQYF. The CDR3 DNA is TGTGCCAGCAGCTTAGACCCGTCCCCTTCCTACGAGCAGTACTTC.

This clone has a handful of counts. Here the CDR3 DNA reads TGTGCCAGCAGCTCCCGAGGGGAGGGTGCGGCCAACGTCCTGACTTTC. The encoded protein is CASSSRGEGAANVLTF. The V gene is TRBV11-2, the J gene TRBJ2-6; 7 bases match TRBD2. This CDR3 is 16 amino acids long. CDR1 is SGHAT and CDR2 is FQNNGV in the germline V gene. J lost 6 bases, V lost 4 bases, and 9 bases had no gene match.

The V call is TRBV25-1, the J call TRBJ1-5, with D uncertain. The V and J ends lost 5 bases and 7 bases respectively, with 9 bases between them. From germline, CDR1 is MGHDK and CDR2 SYGVNS. This CDR3 is built from 12 residues. The CDR3 DNA follows: TGTGCCAGCAGTTCCGGGGAGCAGCCCCAGCATTTT. It yields the protein CASSSGEQPQHF.

This clone was detected a few times. J is TRBJ1-1 and V is TRBV5-6; D is unclear. Trimming removed 0 bases at V and 8 bases at J, with 5 bases between. Looked up from germline, CDR1 is SGHDT and CDR2 is YYEEEE. The CDR3 covers 11 residues. In nucleotides, the CDR3 is TGTGCCAGCAGCTTGGCCGAGGAAGCTTTCTTT. Protein product: CASSLAEEAFF. Using reference TRBV5-6 and TRBJ1-1 for the parts outside the CDR3, the full variable domain is DAGVTQSPTHLIKTRGQQVTLRCSPKSGHDTVSWYQQALGQGPQFIFQYYEEEERQRGNFPDRFSGHQFPNYSSELNVNALLLGDSALYLCASSLAEEAFFGQGTRLTVV.

This clone turned up a few times. This CDR3 reads CASSGLAGGEDNEQFF. The CDR3 nucleotides read TGTGCCAGCAGTGGACTAGCGGGGGGCGAGGACAATGAGCAGTTCTTC. The chain has TRBV7-9 and TRBJ2-1; 14 positions match TRBD2. Losses at the gene ends were 6 bases for V and 5 bases for J; bases not matched to a gene: 6. This CDR3 has 16 residues. Germline V lookup: CDR1 SEHNR, CDR2 FQNEAQ (reference sequence).

In its sample, this clone was seen a few times. The V and J genes are TRBV10-3 and TRBJ2-1; 7 positions match TRBD2. Trimming removed 4 bases from V and 5 bases from J; junction bases left unmatched: 14. The CDR3 extends over 17 amino acids. Germline assignment: CDR1 ENHRY and CDR2 SYGVKD. CDR3 nucleotides: TGTGCCATCAGTGCCCTTCGTGGGCTAGCGGATGACAATGAGCAGTTCTTC. Translation: CAISALRGLADDNEQFF.

This chain joins TRBV19 and TRBJ1-5; D is perhaps TRBD1 (6 bases). Looked up from germline, CDR1 is LNHDA and CDR2 is SQIVND (reference sequence). The CDR3 sequence is 15 residues long. V was cut by 3 bases and J by 8 bases, with 17 bases left in between. The CDR3 loop reads CASSIGGGPPEPQHF. The CDR3 nucleotides read TGTGCCAGTAGTATTGGGGGCGGACCCCCGGAGCCCCAGCATTTT.

The chain carries TRBV29-1 and TRBJ2-1; 7 bases agree with TRBD2. The germline CDR1 and CDR2 sequences are SQVTM and ANQGSEA. With V trimmed by 2 bases and J by 2 bases, 3 bases remained unmatched. There are 14 residues in the CDR3. The CDR3 nucleotides read TGCAGCGTTGAAAGCGGGGTGGCCTACAATGAGCAGTTCTTC. Its protein product is CSVESGVAYNEQFF.

This chain connects TRBV5-1 to TRBJ1-1; D may be TRBD1 (6 bases). The CDR3 contains 13 residues. The V and J ends lost 4 bases and 6 bases respectively, with 13 bases between them. CDR1 is SGHRS and CDR2 is YFSETQ in the germline V gene. CDR3 DNA sequence: TGCGCCAGCAGCCAGACAGGTTTCGCTGAAGCTTTCTTT. Translation: CASSQTGFAEAFF.

The chain joins TRBV15 to TRBJ2-3; D ambiguous. Germline V gene lookup returns CDR1 LNHNV and CDR2 YYDKDF (reference sequence). V was shortened by 6 bases and J by 0 bases, with 13 bases between the two germline ends. The CDR3 consists of 15 residues. The CDR3 sequence: CATSQDTTSTDTQYF. The CDR3 region has the DNA TGTGCCACCAGTCAGGATACTACTAGCACAGATACGCAGTATTTT.

The chain combines TRBV2 with TRBJ1-6; TRBD1 matches 10 bases. Trimming cost V 7 bases and J 9 bases; bases outside gene matches: 6. CDR1 SNHLY and CDR2 FYNNEI come from the germline V gene. The CDR3 contains 14 residues. The CDR3 is CASNEGQGRSPLHF. The CDR3, as DNA: TGTGCCAGCAACGAGGGACAGGGGCGTTCACCCCTCCACTTT.

CDR3 DNA sequence: TGTGCCAGCAGCCGGACAGGTCCGTCCCCAGAGCAGTACTTC. As protein: CASSRTGPSPEQYF. This chain uses TRBV7-9 with TRBJ2-7; 7 bases are a match to TRBD1. The CDR3 loop spans 14 amino acids. Germline V lookup: CDR1 SEHNR, CDR2 FQNEAQ (reference sequence). Trimming cost V 5 bases and J 7 bases; bases outside gene matches: 11.

The chain recombines TRBV5-6 with TRBJ2-4; 10 bases line up with TRBD1. CDR3 length: 14 amino acids. Germline assignment: CDR1 SGHDT and CDR2 YYEEEE. V shed 2 bases, J shed 5 bases, and the junction held 1 base outside the gene matches. Here the CDR3 reads CASSFGTGENIQYF. The CDR3 DNA reads as TGTGCCAGCAGCTTCGGGACAGGGGAAAACATTCAGTACTTC. Based on the CDR3 plus reference TRBV5-6 and TRBJ2-4, the full variable domain is DAGVTQSPTHLIKTRGQQVTLRCSPKSGHDTVSWYQQALGQGPQFIFQYYEEEERQRGNFPDRFSGHQFPNYSSELNVNALLLGDSALYLCASSFGTGENIQYFGAGTRLSVL.